This passage covers 5 T cell receptor beta chains from one sample sequenced in a study of blood T cell repertoires in COVID-19. This table comes from immunoSEQ multiplex PCR, and its TCRdb copy is limited to in-frame clones, with some not included. The table shows 95,000 to 110,000 clones, with roughly 90% occurring only once. Sequenced input: peripheral blood. The receptor source for this set is a man between 35 and 55 years old with active or convalescent COVID-19.

This clone has a handful of counts. This sample also contains other DNA sequences that code for the same CDR3. V is TRBV7-2 and J is TRBJ2-1, with D tentatively TRBD1 (5 bases). CDR3 length: 13 amino acids. The germline V gene has CDR1 SGHTA and CDR2 FQGNSA. V lost 1 base to trimming and J lost 5 bases, with 6 bases between them. As DNA, the CDR3 is TGTGCCAGCAGCTTAGTCAGGGACAATGAGCAGTTCTTC. Its protein is CASSLVRDNEQFF. The entire variable domain, with the rest obtained from reference TRBV7-2 and TRBJ2-1, is as follows: GAGVSQSPSNKVTEKGKDVELRCDPISGHTALYWYRQSLGQGLEFLIYFQGNSAPDKSGLPSDRFSAERTGGSVSTLTIQRTQQEDSAVYLCASSLVRDNEQFFGPGTRLTVL.

The chain couples TRBV5-1 to TRBJ2-2; D possibly corresponds to TRBD2 (6 bases). Trimming stripped 5 bases from V and 7 bases from J, with 9 bases between. Per the germline V gene, CDR1 is SGHRS and CDR2 is YFSETQ. The CDR3 is made up of 12 amino acids. The CDR3 sequence: CASREGLGELFF. In DNA form, the CDR3 reads TGCGCCAGCAGGGAGGGTCTCGGGGAGCTGTTTTTT.

This chain joins TRBV3-1 (or the pseudogene TRBV3-2) and TRBJ1-3; D perhaps matches TRBD1 (6 bases). The CDR3 covers 17 residues. Germline V gives CDR1 LGHDT, CDR2 YNNKEL (reference sequence). The germline V and J ends were trimmed by 0 bases and 1 base, with 13 bases remaining between them. CDR3 sequence (DNA): TGTGCCAGCAGCCAAGATAATGGGGGCCTTTCTGGAAACACCATATATTTT. Residues: CASSQDNGGLSGNTIYF.

The chain couples TRBV3-1 (or the pseudogene TRBV3-2) to TRBJ1-1; D is undetermined. The CDR3 loop spans 16 amino acids. Trimming cost V 0 bases and J 0 bases, with 11 bases left between them. The germline CDR1 and CDR2 sequences are LGHDT and YNNKEL (reference sequence). In DNA form, the CDR3 reads TGTGCCAGCAGCCAAGAAGAGGAGGCCATGAACACTGAAGCTTTCTTT. Translated, it gives CASSQEEEAMNTEAFF.

The chain recombines TRBV24-1 with TRBJ2-7; a possible D gene is TRBD1 (5 bases). CDR3 length equals 14 residues. Trimming removed 0 bases from V and 3 bases from J, with 8 bases in between. Germline V gene data show CDR1 as KGHDR and CDR2 as SFDVKD. DNA of the CDR3: TGTGCCACCAGTGATTTGCGACAGTACTACGAGCAGTACTTC. This translates into CATSDLRQYYEQYF.